The source of this T cell receptor beta chain is a study of blood T cell repertoires in COVID-19. The wider study: Sample material is recorded as cDNA or gDNA derived from T cells, B-cell-depleted T cells, or PBMCs.

Measured with immunoSEQ multiplex PCR; TCRdb has only the in-frame clones, and not every one. The profile shows fewer than 300,000 clones, roughly 85% of them singletons. This CDR3 is built from 15 residues. The V end was cut by 4 bases, the J end by 7 bases, with 17 bases between. Germline V gene sequence: CDR1 SGHTA, CDR2 FQGNSA. This clone was seen more than once but under ten times. This clonotype was obtained from a woman aged 45-65 years who had recovered from COVID-19. Sequencing was done on a sample of PBMCs or T cells enriched from blood (not recorded which). J is TRBJ2-1 and V is TRBV7-2; TRBD2 might be the D (6 bases). DNA for the CDR3: TGTGCCAGCAGCTGGGGCGGGAAGTCAGAGAATGAGCAGTTCTTC. Residues: CASSWGGKSENEQFF.